These 18 T cell receptor beta chains were all obtained from the same sample, sequenced in a study of beta chain features in type 1 diabetes. Findings and caveats of the study: Among patients with Type 1 diabetes, TCRB CDR3s were moderately but significantly shorter in every one of the four CD4+ subsets.

TCRB transcripts that were expressed got sequenced, as all of the isolated RNA had been reverse transcribed. Profiled with immunoSEQ multiplex PCR; TCRdb holds only in-frame clones, not every one. The table lists about 740,000 clones, around 15% of them singletons. Antigen specificity for these receptors is unknown. Source material: naive CD4+ T cells from blood. These receptors came from a young man with type 1 diabetes.

This chain connects TRBV6-1 to TRBJ2-7; 7 bases match TRBD2. Per germline, CDR1 MNHNS and CDR2 SASEGT. V was pared by 5 bases and J by 2 bases, with 6 bases of the junction left unmatched. The CDR3 spans 14 residues. The CDR3, as DNA: TGTGCCAGCAGTTTTGGGGGGGATACCTACGAGCAGTACTTC. It translates to CASSFGGDTYEQYF.

There are a few counts of this clone. The chain joins TRBV4-1 to TRBJ1-4; possible D gene TRBD1, 6 bases. The CDR3 spans 15 residues. Germline V gene sequence: CDR1 MGHRA, CDR2 YSYEKL. The germline V and J ends were trimmed by 4 bases and 5 bases, with 14 bases remaining between them. The CDR3 bases are TGCGCCAGCAGCCGATTACAGGGACCGAATGAAAAACTGTTTTTT. This translates into CASSRLQGPNEKLFF.

This clone was seen a handful of times. J is TRBJ2-4 and V is TRBV9; TRBD1 matches at 7 bases. After removal of 4 bases from V and 5 bases from J, the junction contained 9 bases not matched to a gene. The CDR3 length is 15 residues. Per germline, CDR1 SGDLS and CDR2 YYNGEE. CDR3 bases: TGTGCCAGCAGCACACAGACAGGGTTCGAAAACATTCAGTACTTC. It specifies CASSTQTGFENIQYF.

This clone has just a few counts. The chain carries TRBV6-6 and TRBJ1-6, with no clear D. From germline, CDR1 is MNHNY and CDR2 SVGAGI (reference sequence). Trimming left V 6 bases short and J 7 bases short, with 10 bases between. The CDR3 totals 13 residues. CDR3 DNA: TGTGCCAGCAGCGATATAGGCAATTCACCCCTCCACTTT. Amino acid sequence: CASSDIGNSPLHF.

This clone was counted a few times. This chain joins TRBV6-5 and TRBJ1-1; D gene uncertain. Germline V CDR1 and CDR2: MNHEY, SVGAGI. The ends were cut back, 6 bases at V and 1 base at J, with 9 bases in the middle. The length of the CDR3 is 13 residues. The CDR3 sequence: CASRAFSNTEAFF. The CDR3 nucleotides read TGTGCCAGCAGGGCCTTTTCGAACACTGAAGCTTTCTTT.

The chain has TRBV11-3 and TRBJ1-4, with 7 bases lining up with TRBD1. The CDR3 has 14 residues. Losses at the gene ends were 5 bases for V and 2 bases for J; bases not matched to a gene: 2. CDR1 and CDR2 (germline): SGHNT, YENEEA. The CDR3 is CASSLDRTNEKLFF. For the CDR3, the DNA is TGTGCCAGCAGCCTGGACAGGACTAATGAAAAACTGTTTTTT.

This clone was counted a few times. The chain combines TRBV7-8 with TRBJ2-1; 7 nucleotides agree with TRBD2. Per germline, CDR1 SGHVS and CDR2 FQNEAQ. J was trimmed by 4 bases and V by 6 bases; bases with no gene match: 6. The CDR3 has 14 residues. In DNA, the CDR3 is TGTGCCAGCAGTCCCGGGACTACATACAATGAGCAGTTCTTC. It is translated as CASSPGTTYNEQFF.

This clone was counted a few times. This chain links TRBV7-3 with TRBJ1-1, with D maybe TRBD1 (5 bases). The length of the CDR3 is 14 residues. Deletions cut 1 base from V and 4 bases from J, with 10 bases between. Germline V lookup: CDR1 SGHTA, CDR2 FQGTGA. For the CDR3, the DNA is TGTGCCAGCAGCTTAAAGACAGACGCCACTGAAGCTTTCTTT. Residues: CASSLKTDATEAFF. Combining the CDR3 with reference TRBV7-3 and TRBJ1-1 gives the whole variable domain GAGVSQTPSNKVTEKGKYVELRCDPISGHTALYWYRQSLGQGPEFLIYFQGTGAADDSGLPNDRFFAVRPEGSVSTLKIQRTERGDSAVYLCASSLKTDATEAFFGQGTRLTVV.

This chain links TRBV6-5 with TRBJ1-2; perhaps TRBD1 as D (5 bases). CDR1 and CDR2 from the germline V gene are MNHEY and SVGAGI. The ends were cut back, 2 bases at V and 6 bases at J, with 10 bases in the middle. CDR3 size: 13 residues. CDR3 amino acids: CASSYRRVDGYTF. In DNA form, the CDR3 reads TGTGCCAGCAGTTACCGCAGGGTGGATGGCTACACCTTC.

The chain combines TRBV6-1 with TRBJ1-2, with D possibly TRBD1 on 5 matching bases. The ends were cut back, 8 bases at V and 4 bases at J, with 20 bases in the middle. Looked up from germline, CDR1 is MNHNS and CDR2 is SASEGT. The CDR3 totals 15 residues. DNA of the CDR3: TGTGCCAGCTTCTTGGGAGCAGGGTTCACCTATGGCTACACCTTC. Translation gives CASFLGAGFTYGYTF.

This clone has just a few counts. This sequence joins TRBV6-6 and TRBJ2-3; D uncertain. The CDR3 runs 15 residues. Trimming took 6 bases from V and 6 from J, leaving 19 bases between them. The V gene's germline CDR1 is MNHNY and CDR2 SVGAGI (reference sequence). CDR3 in amino acids: CASRPRTSQLDTQYF. The CDR3 region has the DNA TGTGCCAGCAGACCCAGGACGAGCCAGCTGGATACGCAGTATTTT.

A single count supports this clone. This chain joins TRBV7-9 and TRBJ1-2; 11 nucleotides match TRBD1. J was trimmed by 8 bases and V by 5 bases; bases with no gene match: 7. This CDR3 has 14 amino acids. Germline values: CDR1 SEHNR, CDR2 FQNEAQ (reference sequence). In nucleotides, the CDR3 is TGTGCCAGCAGCCTACAGGACAGGGGGCGAGGCTACACCTTC. Protein product: CASSLQDRGRGYTF.

The V and J genes are TRBV5-1 and TRBJ1-1; 11 bases agree with TRBD1. V shed 6 bases and J 1 base; nucleotides not matched to a gene: 5. The CDR3 contains 15 residues. CDR1 SGHRS and CDR2 YFSETQ come from the germline V gene. The CDR3 loop is CASTPGTGGNTEAFF. For the CDR3, the DNA is TGCGCCAGCACGCCAGGGACAGGGGGGAACACTGAAGCTTTCTTT. The complete variable domain, with remaining parts taken from reference TRBV5-1 and TRBJ1-1, reads KAGVTQTPRYLIKTRGQQVTLSCSPISGHRSVSWYQQTPGQGLQFLFEYFSETQRNKGNFPGRFSGRQFSNSRSEMNVSTLELGDSALYLCASTPGTGGNTEAFFGQGTRLTVV.

V and J are TRBV19 and TRBJ2-1, with D maybe TRBD1 (6 bases). The CDR3 is 14 amino acids. The V end lost 5 bases, the J end lost 4 bases, and 12 bases lay between the germline ends. Germline V gives CDR1 LNHDA, CDR2 SQIVND (reference sequence). CDR3 sequence: CASSQDSRYNEQFF. The CDR3 region has the DNA TGTGCCAGTAGTCAGGACAGTAGGTACAATGAGCAGTTCTTC.

This clone has just a few counts. The rearrangement links TRBV4-1 to TRBJ1-2, with 8 positions matching TRBD1. From germline, CDR1 is MGHRA and CDR2 YSYEKL. The ends lost 3 bases at V and 4 bases at J; junction bases unmatched: 16. The CDR3 has 18 amino acids. The CDR3 here is CASSQPNRGATLGYGYTF. In nucleotides, the CDR3 is TGCGCCAGCAGCCAGCCAAACAGGGGGGCGACCTTAGGCTATGGCTACACCTTC.

The chain employs TRBV29-1 and TRBJ2-3; no clear D. CDR1 is SQVTM, CDR2 ANQGSEA, per germline. The CDR3 consists of 15 residues. Trimming left V 1 base short and J 6 bases short, with 17 bases between. This CDR3 is CSVEGLGNVGDTQYF. In DNA form, the CDR3 reads TGCAGCGTTGAAGGACTGGGAAACGTGGGGGATACGCAGTATTTT.

This clone was counted between two and nine times. The V and J genes are TRBV5-1 and TRBJ1-1; tentative D call: TRBD1 (6 bases). V lost 0 bases to trimming and J lost 4 bases, with 13 bases between them. Germline CDR1 reads SGHRS; CDR2 reads YFSETQ. The CDR3 is 15 amino acids. As DNA, the CDR3 is TGCGCCAGCAGCTTGGATTTTGGCAGGGGCACTGAAGCTTTCTTT. Encoded protein: CASSLDFGRGTEAFF. The full variable domain, completed using reference TRBV5-1 and TRBJ1-1, is KAGVTQTPRYLIKTRGQQVTLSCSPISGHRSVSWYQQTPGQGLQFLFEYFSETQRNKGNFPGRFSGRQFSNSRSEMNVSTLELGDSALYLCASSLDFGRGTEAFFGQGTRLTVV.

The J gene is TRBJ2-1, the V gene TRBV9; TRBD1 agrees at 10 bases. With V trimmed by 5 bases and J by 3 bases, 5 bases remained unmatched. This CDR3 spans 15 amino acids. Germline assignment: CDR1 SGDLS and CDR2 YYNGEE. The CDR3 reads CASSRGTGDYNEQFF. The DNA of the CDR3 is TGTGCCAGCAGTAGAGGGACAGGGGACTACAATGAGCAGTTCTTC.